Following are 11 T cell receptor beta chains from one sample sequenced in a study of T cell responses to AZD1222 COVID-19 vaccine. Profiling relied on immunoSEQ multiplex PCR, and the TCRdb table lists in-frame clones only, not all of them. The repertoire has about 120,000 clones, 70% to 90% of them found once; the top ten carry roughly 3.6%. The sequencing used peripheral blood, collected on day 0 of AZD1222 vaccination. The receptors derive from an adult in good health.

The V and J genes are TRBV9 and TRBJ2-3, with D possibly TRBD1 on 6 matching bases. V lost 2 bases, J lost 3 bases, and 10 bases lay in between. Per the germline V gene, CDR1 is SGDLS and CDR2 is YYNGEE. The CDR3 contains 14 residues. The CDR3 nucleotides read TGTGCCAGCAGCGTGGACAGTCGAACAGATACGCAGTATTTT. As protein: CASSVDSRTDTQYF.

CDR3 nucleotide sequence: TGCGCCAGCAGCCAAGAAGCCGAAAACACCGGGGAGCTGTTTTTT. It encodes CASSQEAENTGELFF. The rearrangement joins TRBV4-1 to TRBJ2-2; unclear D gene. Germline V gives CDR1 MGHRA, CDR2 YSYEKL. The CDR3 runs 15 residues. V lost 0 bases and J 2 bases, leaving 7 bases between the germline ends.

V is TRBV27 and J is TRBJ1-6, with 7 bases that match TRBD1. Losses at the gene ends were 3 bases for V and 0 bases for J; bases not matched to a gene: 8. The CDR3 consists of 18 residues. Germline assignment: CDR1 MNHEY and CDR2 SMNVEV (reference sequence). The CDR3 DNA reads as TGTGCCAGCAGTTTTTCGGGACAGAGGAGCTCCTATAATTCACCCCTCCACTTT. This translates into CASSFSGQRSSYNSPLHF.

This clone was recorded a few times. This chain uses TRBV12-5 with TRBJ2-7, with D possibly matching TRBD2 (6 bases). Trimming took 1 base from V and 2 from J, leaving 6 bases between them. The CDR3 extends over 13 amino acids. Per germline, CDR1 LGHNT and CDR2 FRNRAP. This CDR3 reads CASGLGRAYEQYF. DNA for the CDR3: TGTGCTAGTGGTTTGGGGAGGGCCTACGAGCAGTACTTC.

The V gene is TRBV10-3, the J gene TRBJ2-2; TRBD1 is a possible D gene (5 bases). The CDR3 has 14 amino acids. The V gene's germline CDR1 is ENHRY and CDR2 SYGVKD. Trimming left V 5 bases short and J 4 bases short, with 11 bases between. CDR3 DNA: TGTGCCATCAGTCCGTCAGGGATCACCGGGGAGCTGTTTTTT. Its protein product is CAISPSGITGELFF.

The CDR3 coding sequence is TGCGCCAGCAGTGAGTCGGTCAGCTCTGGAAACACCATATATTTT. This translates into CASSESVSSGNTIYF. The chain employs TRBV10-2 and TRBJ1-3, with D unresolved. CDR3 length: 15 amino acids. V was shortened by 0 bases and J by 0 bases, with 6 bases between the two germline ends. Germline assignment: CDR1 WSHSY and CDR2 SAAADI.

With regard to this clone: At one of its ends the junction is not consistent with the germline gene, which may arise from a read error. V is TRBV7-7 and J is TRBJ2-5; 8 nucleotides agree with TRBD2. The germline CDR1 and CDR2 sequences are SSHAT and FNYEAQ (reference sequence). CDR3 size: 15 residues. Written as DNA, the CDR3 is TGTGCTAGCAGCTTAGGTACTAGCGGCCAAGAGACCCAGTACTTC. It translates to CASSLGTSGQETQYF.

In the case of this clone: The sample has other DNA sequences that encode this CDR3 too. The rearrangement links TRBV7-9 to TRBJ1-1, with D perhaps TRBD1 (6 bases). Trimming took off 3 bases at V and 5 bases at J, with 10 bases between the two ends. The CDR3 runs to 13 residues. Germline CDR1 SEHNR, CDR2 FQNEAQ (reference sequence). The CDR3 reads CASSFQGNTEAFF. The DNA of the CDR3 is TGTGCCAGCAGCTTCCAGGGGAATACTGAAGCTTTCTTT.

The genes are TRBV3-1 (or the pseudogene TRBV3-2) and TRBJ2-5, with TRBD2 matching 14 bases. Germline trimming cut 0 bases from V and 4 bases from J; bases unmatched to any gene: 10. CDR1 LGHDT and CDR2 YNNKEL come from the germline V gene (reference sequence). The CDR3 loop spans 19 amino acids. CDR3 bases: TGTGCCAGCAGCCAAGAACGACTAGCGGGGGGGCGGGTCAGAGAGACCCAGTACTTC. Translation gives CASSQERLAGGRVRETQYF.

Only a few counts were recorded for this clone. The CDR3 region is CASSLAGVRTDTQYF. The CDR3 nucleotides are TGTGCCAGCAGCTTGGCGGGAGTTAGGACAGATACGCAGTATTTT. The chain combines TRBV5-4 with TRBJ2-3; maybe TRBD2 (6 bases). V was trimmed by 0 bases and J by 3 bases, leaving 11 bases between them. The length of the CDR3 is 15 residues. CDR1 is SGHNT and CDR2 is YYREEE in the germline V gene (reference sequence).

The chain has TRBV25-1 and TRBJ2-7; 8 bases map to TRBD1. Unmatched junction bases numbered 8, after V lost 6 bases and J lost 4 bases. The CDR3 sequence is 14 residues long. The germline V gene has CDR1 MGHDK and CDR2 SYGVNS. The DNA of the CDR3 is TGTGCCAGCAGGCCGGGACAGGACCTGTACGAGCAGTACTTC. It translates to CASRPGQDLYEQYF.